This TCR beta chain is drawn from a study of blood T cell repertoires in COVID-19 (dated by TCRdb to about 2020). In terms of the full investigation: Samples from collaborators originated in the United States, Italy and Spain and spanned both the acute and convalescent phases of COVID-19. Subjects who had been exposed to COVID-19, were actively infected with it, or had recovered from it provided the deeply sampled blood TCRbeta repertoires that made up the dataset. The prospective study material was composed of cDNA or gDNA derived from T cells, B-cell-depleted T cells, or PBMCs. The repertoires were released in a freely available public database intended as a resource for research on the immune response to SARS-CoV-2. The sample metadata nearly always contained a de-identified subject ID, COVID-19 status, age in years and sex. The samples were drawn from the first 160 participants of the ongoing ImmuneRACE study and from 950 to 1,500 subjects provided by 6 global collaborators. HLA class I and class II types, where available, came from metadata supplied by the sample provider rather than from assay-based typing. The investigation overall reported the following: How much clinical and demographic metadata was included differed by source and by participant, and the metadata was provided uncurated.

TCRbeta CDR3 regions were amplified from genomic DNA by means of the immunoSEQ Assay, a bias-controlled multiplex PCR. In the original analysis: The number of nucleated cells in each sample was estimated from the amplification of reference gene primers within the assay. Sequence reads were collapsed and filtered to measure the absolute abundance of every unique TCRbeta CDR3 rearrangement. For each sample, productive Simpson clonality was calculated as the square root of Simpson's diversity index over productive rearrangements. TCRdb provides this immuneACCESS table in a form limited to in-frame rearrangements. Some clones are lacking; in checked studies, under half of them reflect an unresolved V gene, and why the rest are absent is not known. The V and J calls and clone size come from that table; D and trimming were worked out from the DNA. The sample has hundreds of thousands of clones on record, about 82% of them singletons. The ten largest make up around 6% of the sample.

About this clone: No antigen is known for it. No much larger clone exists at a distance of one base, and base qualities are not known.

One collaborating source in Seattle enrolled patients during active infection and followed them longitudinally through the course of disease. The collaborating institutions used their own protocols to collect whole blood in K2EDTA tubes. For TCRbeta analysis, collaborators shipped samples in one of three forms: frozen whole blood, isolated PBMCs, or DNA extracted from either of those sample types. The TCR originated in a woman aged 80 or over with COVID-19, enrolled during active disease. What was sequenced was peripheral blood.

The CDR3 is CASSLGQGSLEETQYF. The nucleotide sequence is given as TGTGCCAGCAGCTTAGGACAGGGATCTTTGGAGGAGACCCAGTACTTC. The chain is encoded by TRBV7-6 joined to TRBJ2-5, with 7 middle bases fitting TRBD1. The germline V gene supplies CDR1 SGHVS and CDR2 FNYEAQ. The CDR3 runs 16 amino acids, cysteine and phenylalanine included. Only the CDR3 DNA stays, 48 bases, in frame from base 1. V has 1 base trimmed and J has 5 bases trimmed; junction bases matching no gene number 10.